The source of this T cell receptor beta chain is a study of CD8 T cells in Susac syndrome. An input of 0.5 to 1 ug of RNA was subjected to reverse transcription using random hexamers. TCRdb reprocessed the immunoSEQ multiplex PCR reads with MiXCR, giving one entry per CDR3 protein. The sample records fewer than 90,000 distinct CDR3 sequences, under 95% being singletons. CDR3 size: 14 residues. Trimming took 5 bases from V and 5 from J, leaving 12 bases between them. CDR1 and CDR2 (germline): MNHEY, SVGEGT. The receptor's source is a human donor with Susac syndrome. The chain recombines TRBV6-2 or TRBV6-3 with TRBJ2-2; no clear D gene. Sequenced input: CD8+ T cells from PBMCs. CDR3 amino acids: CASSGDGFTGELFF. In DNA form, the CDR3 reads TGTGCCAGCAGTGGCGACGGGTTTACCGGGGAGCTGTTTTTT.